One sample yielded the 19 T cell receptor beta chains listed below, sequenced in a study of PD-L1 blockade in urothelial cancer. Produced via immunoSEQ multiplex PCR; TCRdb's table is partial and in-frame only. The sample has about 91,000 clones, roughly 90% seen once; the top ten hold over 9%. This specimen consisted of PBMCs, obtained around atezolizumab (anti-PD-L1) treatment. Every receptor here comes from a man aged 60 to 69 with urothelial cancer.

In its sample, this clone was seen a few times. This chain connects TRBV7-9 to TRBJ1-2; 10 bases map to TRBD1. The J segment lost 7 bases and the V segment lost 1 base, leaving 12 bases of the junction unmatched. Germline CDR1 SEHNR, CDR2 FQNEAQ (reference sequence). The CDR3 spans 17 residues. CDR3 residues: CASSLGVTGGSQLGYTF. The DNA for the CDR3 is TGTGCCAGCAGCTTAGGTGTGACAGGGGGCTCCCAGCTTGGCTACACCTTC. Using reference TRBV7-9 and TRBJ1-2 for the parts outside the CDR3, the full variable domain is DTGVSQNPRHKITKRGQNVTFRCDPISEHNRLYWYRQTLGQGPEFLTYFQNEAQLEKSRLLSDRFSAERPKGSFSTLEIQRTEQGDSAMYLCASSLGVTGGSQLGYTFGSGTRLTVV.

The chain joins TRBV7-2 to TRBJ2-6; D unresolved. This CDR3 has 14 residues. Germline-derived CDR1 and CDR2 are SGHTA and FQGNSA. V dropped 4 bases and J dropped 0 bases, with 4 bases sitting between them. CDR3 in amino acids: CASSSRSGANVLTF. CDR3 sequence (DNA): TGTGCCAGCAGCTCGCGCTCTGGGGCCAACGTCCTGACTTTC.

V and J are TRBV10-1 and TRBJ1-2; D may be TRBD1 (5 bases). Germline loops: CDR1 WNHNN, CDR2 SYGVQD (reference sequence). CDR3 length: 13 residues. Trimming took 6 bases from V and 8 from J, leaving 16 bases between them. The CDR3 nucleotides read TGCGCCAGCAGCCTGACAGAAACATACGGCTACACCTTC. Its protein product is CASSLTETYGYTF.

This chain uses TRBV7-2 with TRBJ2-7; unclear D gene. Germline CDR1 and CDR2: SGHTA and FQGNSA. The CDR3 sequence is 14 residues long. Trimming took 0 bases from V and 7 from J, leaving 13 bases between them. The DNA for the CDR3 is TGTGCCAGCAGCTTAGCTAGCACCCCTACGGAGCAGTACTTC. Protein: CASSLASTPTEQYF.

The V call is TRBV19, the J call TRBJ1-2; 7 bases are shared with TRBD1. Germline loops: CDR1 LNHDA, CDR2 SQIVND (reference sequence). The CDR3 sequence is 12 residues long. The ends lost 6 bases at V and 8 bases at J; junction bases unmatched: 6. The CDR3 sequence is CASSQGVIGYTF. The CDR3 nucleotides are TGTGCCAGTAGCCAGGGGGTAATCGGCTACACCTTC.

This chain joins TRBV7-3 and TRBJ2-5; TRBD2 agrees at 10 bases. CDR3 length: 16 residues. V gave up 5 bases and J gave up 1 base; unmatched junction bases: 7. Germline V lookup: CDR1 SGHTA, CDR2 FQGTGA. CDR3 DNA sequence: TGTGCCAGCAGCCCCAGACTAGCGGGCAGCCAAGAGACCCAGTACTTC. Residues: CASSPRLAGSQETQYF.

The V gene is TRBV2, the J gene TRBJ2-1; 10 nucleotides line up with TRBD2. Germline V lookup: CDR1 SNHLY, CDR2 FYNNEI. The CDR3 loop spans 15 amino acids. The V and J ends lost 6 bases and 9 bases, in that order; junction bases with no gene match: 11. DNA of the CDR3: TGTGCCAGCAGGGCCGGGACTAGCGCTTTGAGTGAGCAGTTCTTC. Translated: CASRAGTSALSEQFF.

V gene TRBV6-1 combines with J gene TRBJ2-7, with D possibly matching TRBD1 (5 bases). Germline loops: CDR1 MNHNS, CDR2 SASEGT. The CDR3 loop spans 14 amino acids. V lost 4 bases and J lost 0, with 10 bases in between. In nucleotides, the CDR3 is TGTGCCAGCAGTGGCAGACAGACCTCCTACGAGCAGTACTTC. It yields the protein CASSGRQTSYEQYF.

The chain carries TRBV18 and TRBJ2-2; D gene ambiguous. This CDR3 contains 14 residues. V lost 3 bases and J lost 1, with 6 bases in between. CDR1 and CDR2 (germline): KGHSH, LQKENI. The CDR3 DNA is TGTGCCAGCTCACCGTCTTGGAACACCGGGGAGCTGTTTTTT. Translation: CASSPSWNTGELFF.

The chain recombines TRBV10-1 with TRBJ2-5, with D maybe TRBD2 (5 bases). This CDR3 spans 13 amino acids. Trimming removed 3 bases at V and 7 bases at J, with 12 bases between. Looked up from germline, CDR1 is WNHNN and CDR2 is SYGVQD (reference sequence). The CDR3 DNA is TGCGCCAGCAGTGATTATTTCGGAGGGACCCAGTACTTC. It is translated as CASSDYFGGTQYF.

This clone was picked up a small number of times. The V and J genes are TRBV2 and TRBJ2-7; 10 bases are shared with TRBD2. This CDR3 has 14 residues. CDR1 and CDR2 from the germline V gene are SNHLY and FYNNEI. J gave up 1 base and V 10 bases, and 7 bases lay outside the gene matches. This chain's CDR3 is CAIVRTSGSYEQYF. The CDR3 coding sequence is TGTGCCATCGTACGGACTAGCGGTTCCTACGAGCAGTACTTC. The whole variable domain, filled in from reference TRBV2 and TRBJ2-7, reads EPEVTQTPSHQVTQMGQEVILRCVPISNHLYFYWYRQILGQKVEFLVSFYNNEISEKSEIFDDQFSVERPDGSNFTLKIRSTKLEDSAMYFCAIVRTSGSYEQYFGPGTRLTVT.

V gene TRBV6-6 combines with J gene TRBJ2-7; D is unclear. Germline V CDR1 and CDR2: MNHNY, SVGAGI (reference sequence). There are 12 residues in the CDR3. V was cut by 6 bases and J by 0 bases, with 6 bases left in between. The CDR3 nucleotides read TGTGCCAGCAGCCCGAGCTCCTACGAGCAGTACTTC. It translates to CASSPSSYEQYF.

The chain has TRBV5-1 and TRBJ2-1; perhaps TRBD2 as D (5 bases). Trimming stripped 0 bases from V and 4 bases from J, with 11 bases between. The CDR3 runs to 15 residues. Germline loops: CDR1 SGHRS, CDR2 YFSETQ. The CDR3 DNA sequence: TGCGCCAGCAGCTTGGAAGCGGCAGAATACAATGAGCAGTTCTTC. Protein: CASSLEAAEYNEQFF.

In DNA form, the CDR3 reads TGTGCCAGCAGCGTAGGGACTAGTCCTGTTACAGATACGCAGTATTTT. Amino acids: CASSVGTSPVTDTQYF. V usage is TRBV9 and J usage is TRBJ2-3, with 7 bases lining up with TRBD2. Germline V gene data show CDR1 as SGDLS and CDR2 as YYNGEE. Trimming took 0 bases from V and 3 from J; bases not matched to a gene: 7. The CDR3 runs 16 residues.

This chain joins TRBV18 and TRBJ2-2, with TRBD2 matching over 7 bases. Trimming removed 3 bases from V and 0 bases from J; junction bases left unmatched: 1. Per the germline V gene, CDR1 is KGHSH and CDR2 is LQKENI. This CDR3 has 15 amino acids. As DNA, the CDR3 is TGTGCCAGCTCACCGAGCGGGGCGAACACCGGGGAGCTGTTTTTT. Protein: CASSPSGANTGELFF.

This chain connects TRBV7-6 to TRBJ1-1; 9 bases are shared with TRBD1. V shed 2 bases and J 4 bases; nucleotides not matched to a gene: 5. Germline CDR1 is SGHVS and CDR2 is FNYEAQ. There are 15 residues in the CDR3. CDR3 DNA: TGTGCCAGCAGCTTATATGGGACAGGGAGCACTGAAGCTTTCTTT. Amino acids: CASSLYGTGSTEAFF.

This chain joins TRBV10-3 and TRBJ1-2; unclear D gene. CDR1 and CDR2 from the germline V gene are ENHRY and SYGVKD. The CDR3 length is 13 residues. V was pared by 2 bases and J by 2 bases, with 6 bases between. The CDR3 region has the DNA TGTGCCATCAGTGAGATCCAGAACTATGGCTACACCTTC. It encodes CAISEIQNYGYTF.

The chain links TRBV11-3 to TRBJ2-7; TRBD1 matches at 10 bases. The CDR3 sequence is 17 residues long. The V gene's germline CDR1 is SGHNT and CDR2 YENEEA. V trimming: 5 bases; J trimming: 2 bases; junction bases outside the gene matches: 12. As DNA, the CDR3 is TGTGCCAGCAGCCGAACCCGCCCTGGACAGGGGGCCTACGAGCAGTACTTC. Translating it yields CASSRTRPGQGAYEQYF.

The chain couples TRBV18 to TRBJ2-7, with 8 nucleotides matching TRBD1. In germline, CDR1 is KGHSH, CDR2 LQKENI. This CDR3 is 14 amino acids long. V shed 6 bases and J 6 bases; nucleotides not matched to a gene: 10. CDR3 loop: CASSPTGENFEQYF. The CDR3 DNA reads as TGTGCCAGCTCCCCGACAGGGGAAAATTTCGAGCAGTACTTC.